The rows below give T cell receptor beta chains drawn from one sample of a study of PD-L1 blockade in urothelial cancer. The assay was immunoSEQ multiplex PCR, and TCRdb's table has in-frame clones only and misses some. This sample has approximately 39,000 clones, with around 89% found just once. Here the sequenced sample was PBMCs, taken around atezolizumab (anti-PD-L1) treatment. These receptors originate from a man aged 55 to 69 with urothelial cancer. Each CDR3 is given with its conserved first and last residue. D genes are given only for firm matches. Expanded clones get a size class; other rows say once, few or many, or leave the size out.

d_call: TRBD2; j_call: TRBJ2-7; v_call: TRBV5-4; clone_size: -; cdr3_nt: TGTGCCAGCAGCTTCGGGAGGGTCAGCTCCTACGAGCAGTACTTC; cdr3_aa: CASSFGRVSSYEQYF
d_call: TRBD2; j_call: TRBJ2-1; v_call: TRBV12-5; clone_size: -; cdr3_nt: TGTGCTAGTGGTTTATTTACTAGCGGGACCTACAATGAGCAGTTCTTC; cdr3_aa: CASGLFTSGTYNEQFF
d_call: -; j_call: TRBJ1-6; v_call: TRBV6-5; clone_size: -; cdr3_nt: TGTGCCAGCCAGCGGGGGGCGAAAAATTCACCCCTCCACTTT; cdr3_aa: CASQRGAKNSPLHF
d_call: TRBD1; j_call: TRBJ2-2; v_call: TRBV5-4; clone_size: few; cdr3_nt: TGTGCCAGCAGCTCAAAGGGACAGGGACCCACCGGGGAGCTGTTTTTT; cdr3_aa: CASSSKGQGPTGELFF
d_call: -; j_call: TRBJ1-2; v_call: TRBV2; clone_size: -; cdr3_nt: TGTGCCAGCAGTCCCACGACAACTAACTATGGCTACACCTTC; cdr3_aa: CASSPTTTNYGYTF
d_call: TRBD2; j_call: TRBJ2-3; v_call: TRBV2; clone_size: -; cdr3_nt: TGTGCCAGCGGGGGAGTTAGCGGGGGGTTGAGGGATACGCAGTATTTT; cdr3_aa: CASGGVSGGLRDTQYF
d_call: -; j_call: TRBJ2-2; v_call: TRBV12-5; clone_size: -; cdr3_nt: TGTGCTAGTGGTCGGTCAGGCACCGGGGAGCTGTTTTTT; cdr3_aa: CASGRSGTGELFF
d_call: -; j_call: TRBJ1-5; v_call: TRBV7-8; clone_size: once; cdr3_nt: TGTGCCAGCAGCTTGGGGGGGCTTCAGCCCCAGCATTTT; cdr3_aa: CASSLGGLQPQHF
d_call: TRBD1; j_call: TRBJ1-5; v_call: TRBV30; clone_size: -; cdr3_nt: TGTGCCTGGGCAATACCGACAGGGGGCAAGCAGCCCCAGCATTTT; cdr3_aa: CAWAIPTGGKQPQHF
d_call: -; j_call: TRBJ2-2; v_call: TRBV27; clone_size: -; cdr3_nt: TGTGCCAGCAGTCATTCAGGGTTCGGTGGAACCGGGGAGCTGTTTTTT; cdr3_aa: CASSHSGFGGTGELFF
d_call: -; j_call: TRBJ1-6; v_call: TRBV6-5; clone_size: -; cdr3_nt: TGTGCCAGCAGCACCCGGGACACCAATTCACCCCTCCACTTT; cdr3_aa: CASSTRDTNSPLHF
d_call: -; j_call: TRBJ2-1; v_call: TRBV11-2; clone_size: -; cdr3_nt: TGTGCCAGCAGCTTAGTTTCGCCACTAGTCAGCTCCTACAATGAGCAGTTCTTC; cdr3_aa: CASSLVSPLVSSYNEQFF
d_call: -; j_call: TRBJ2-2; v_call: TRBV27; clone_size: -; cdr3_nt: TGTGCCAGCAGACGGGATCAAGCGGCCGGGGAGCTGTTTTTT; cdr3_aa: CASRRDQAAGELFF
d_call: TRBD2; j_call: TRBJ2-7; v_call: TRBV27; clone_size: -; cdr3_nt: TGTGCCAGCAGTTTTCATAGCGGGAGGGTCCACGAGCAGTACTTC; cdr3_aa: CASSFHSGRVHEQYF
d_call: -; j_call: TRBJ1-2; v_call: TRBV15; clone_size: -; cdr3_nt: TGTGCCACCAGCAGAGTCGGCGGGTTTGGCTACACCTTC; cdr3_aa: CATSRVGGFGYTF
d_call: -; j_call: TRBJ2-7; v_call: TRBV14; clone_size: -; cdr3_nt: TGTGCCAGCAGCCTCGGCAGGGGTCCCTACGAGCAGTACTTC; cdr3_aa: CASSLGRGPYEQYF
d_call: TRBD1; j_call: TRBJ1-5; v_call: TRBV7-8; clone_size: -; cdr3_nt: TGTGCCAGCAGCTTAGAGTGGGCGACAGGGGGCGACCAGCCCCAGCATTTT; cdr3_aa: CASSLEWATGGDQPQHF
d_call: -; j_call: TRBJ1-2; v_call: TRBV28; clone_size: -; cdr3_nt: TGTGCCAGCAGTTTACGGCCCCGAACGGAGGGCTACACCTTC; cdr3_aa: CASSLRPRTEGYTF
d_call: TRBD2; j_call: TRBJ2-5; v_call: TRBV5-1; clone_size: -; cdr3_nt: TGCGCCAGCAGCTTGGGGACTAGCGGGAGGACGGGGGAAGAGACCCAGTACTTC; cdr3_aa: CASSLGTSGRTGEETQYF
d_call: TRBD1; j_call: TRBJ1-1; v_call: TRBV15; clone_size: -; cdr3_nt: TGTGCCACCAGCAGAGCCCTCGAGGACAGGGTGGGGGGATTGAACACTGAAGCTTTCTTT; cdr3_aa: CATSRALEDRVGGLNTEAFF
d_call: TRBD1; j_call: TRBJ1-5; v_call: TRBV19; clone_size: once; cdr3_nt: TGTGCCAGTAGCCCCCGGGGACAGGGGAGCAATCAGCCCCAGCATTTT; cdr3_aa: CASSPRGQGSNQPQHF
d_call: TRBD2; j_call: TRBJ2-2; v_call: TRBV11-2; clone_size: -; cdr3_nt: TGTGCCAGCAGGAGACTAGCGGGAGGTGGCACCGGGGAGCTGTTTTTT; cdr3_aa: CASRRLAGGGTGELFF
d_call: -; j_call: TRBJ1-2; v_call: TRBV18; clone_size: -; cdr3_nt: TGTGCCAGCTCACCAGACAGCACCTCTAACTATGGCTACACCTTC; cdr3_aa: CASSPDSTSNYGYTF
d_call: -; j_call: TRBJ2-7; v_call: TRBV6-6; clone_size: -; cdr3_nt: TGTGCCAGCAGTTATGAAGAGCCAACCTACGAGCAGTACTTC; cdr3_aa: CASSYEEPTYEQYF
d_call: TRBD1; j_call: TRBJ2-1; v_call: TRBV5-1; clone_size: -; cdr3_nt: TGCGCCAGCAGCCTCCTGACAGGGGGAGAGCAGTTCTTC; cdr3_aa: CASSLLTGGEQFF
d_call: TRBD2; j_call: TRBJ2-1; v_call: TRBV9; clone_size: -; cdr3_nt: TGTGCCAGCAGCGTAGAGCTAGCGGGTGGGCGTGAGCAGTTCTTC; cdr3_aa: CASSVELAGGREQFF
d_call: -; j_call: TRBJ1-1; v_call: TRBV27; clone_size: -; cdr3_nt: TGTGCCAGCAGTTTATGGGCGGGGGGGTTAGCTTTCTTT; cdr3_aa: CASSLWAGGLAFF
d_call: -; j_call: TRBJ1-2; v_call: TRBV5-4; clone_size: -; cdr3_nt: TGTGCCAGCAGCTTGGCTCGACAGTTGTATGGCTACACCTTC; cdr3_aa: CASSLARQLYGYTF
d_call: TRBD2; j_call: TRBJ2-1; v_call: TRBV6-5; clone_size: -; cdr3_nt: TGTGCCAGCAACCCGGGACTAGCGGGAGTTGAGCAGTTCTTC; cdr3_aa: CASNPGLAGVEQFF
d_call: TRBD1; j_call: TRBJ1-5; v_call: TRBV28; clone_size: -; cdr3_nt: TGTGCCAGCAGTTGGCCGGGACAGCACAATCAGCCCCAGCATTTT; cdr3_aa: CASSWPGQHNQPQHF
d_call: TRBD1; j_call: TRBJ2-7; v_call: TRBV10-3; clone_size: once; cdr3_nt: TGTGCCATCAGTGATGGGCAGGGGGCAGGCGAGCAGTACTTC; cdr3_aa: CAISDGQGAGEQYF
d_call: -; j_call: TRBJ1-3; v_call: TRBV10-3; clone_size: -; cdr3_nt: TGTGCCATCAGTGCTACCAGGACAGACTCTGGAAACACCATATATTTT; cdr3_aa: CAISATRTDSGNTIYF
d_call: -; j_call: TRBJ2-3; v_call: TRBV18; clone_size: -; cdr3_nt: TGTGCCAGCTCACCGACTGGAGATACGCAGTATTTT; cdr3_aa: CASSPTGDTQYF
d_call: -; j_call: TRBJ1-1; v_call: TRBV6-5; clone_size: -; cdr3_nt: TGTGCCAGCACAAGGACTGGCCCGGGACTTACTGAAGCTTTCTTT; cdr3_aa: CASTRTGPGLTEAFF
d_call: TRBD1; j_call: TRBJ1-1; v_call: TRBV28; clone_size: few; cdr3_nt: TGTGCCAGCACCCCGCGGGGGACAGGTGTAGCTTTCTTT; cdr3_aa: CASTPRGTGVAFF
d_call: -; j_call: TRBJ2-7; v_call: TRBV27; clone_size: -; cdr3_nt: TGTGCCAGCAGTTCCGGACTGAGTTCCTACGAGCAGTACTTC; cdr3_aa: CASSSGLSSYEQYF
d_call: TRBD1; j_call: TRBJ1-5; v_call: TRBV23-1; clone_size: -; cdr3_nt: TGCGCCAGCAGTCGATTCCGGGACAGGGGTGTTTTGCCATATCAGCCCCAGCATTTT; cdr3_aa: CASSRFRDRGVLPYQPQHF
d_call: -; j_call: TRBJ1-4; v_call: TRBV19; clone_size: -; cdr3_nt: TGTGCCAGTAGTTCCGGGAGGGGAGAAAAACTGTTTTTT; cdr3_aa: CASSSGRGEKLFF
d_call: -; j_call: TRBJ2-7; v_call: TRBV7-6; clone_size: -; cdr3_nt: TGTGCCAGCAGCTCCGTATCTCACGAGCAGTACTTC; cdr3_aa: CASSSVSHEQYF
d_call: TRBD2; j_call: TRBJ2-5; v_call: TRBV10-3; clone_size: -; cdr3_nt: TGTGCCATCAGGGGTAGCGGGAACCAAGAGACCCAGTACTTC; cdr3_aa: CAIRGSGNQETQYF
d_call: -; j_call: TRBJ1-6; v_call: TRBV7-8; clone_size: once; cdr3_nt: TGTGCCAGCAGCTTAGTTGGAGGTTCTAATTCACCCCTCCACTTT; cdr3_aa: CASSLVGGSNSPLHF
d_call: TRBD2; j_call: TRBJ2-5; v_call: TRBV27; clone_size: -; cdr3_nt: TGTGCCAGCAGTGCCCAACTAGCGAGAGGGTTAGAGACCCAGTACTTC; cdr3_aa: CASSAQLARGLETQYF
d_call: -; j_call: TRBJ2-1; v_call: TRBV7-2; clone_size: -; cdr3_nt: TGTGCCAGCAGCTTAGCCGGGACTCCTAAACGCAATGAGCAGTTCTTC; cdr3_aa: CASSLAGTPKRNEQFF
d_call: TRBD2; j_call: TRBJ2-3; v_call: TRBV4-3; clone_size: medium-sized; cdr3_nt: TGCGCCAGCAGCCAAGATCTCAGCGGGGGGCTTCTCACAGATACGCAGTATTTT; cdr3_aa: CASSQDLSGGLLTDTQYF
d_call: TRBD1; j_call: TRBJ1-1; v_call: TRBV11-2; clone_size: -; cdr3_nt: TGTGCCAGCAGCTTAGATCAGGGGGACACTGAAGCTTTCTTT; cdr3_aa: CASSLDQGDTEAFF
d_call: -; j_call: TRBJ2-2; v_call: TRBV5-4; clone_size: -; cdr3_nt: TGTGCCAGCAGCTTGGACAGGAGGAACACCGGGGAGCTGTTTTTT; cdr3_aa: CASSLDRRNTGELFF
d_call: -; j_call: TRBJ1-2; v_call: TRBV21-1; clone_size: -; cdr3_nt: TGTGCCAGCAGCAAATTAGATGAACCCTATGGCTACACCTTC; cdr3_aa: CASSKLDEPYGYTF
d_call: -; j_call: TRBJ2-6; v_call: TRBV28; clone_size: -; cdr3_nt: TGTGCCAGCAGTTTATTGGGGAGCTCTGGGGCCAACGTCCTGACTTTC; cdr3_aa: CASSLLGSSGANVLTF
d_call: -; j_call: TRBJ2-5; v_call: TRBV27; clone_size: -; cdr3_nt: TGTGCCAGCAGACCAGGGCAGTCAGGAGCAGAGACCCAGTACTTC; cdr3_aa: CASRPGQSGAETQYF
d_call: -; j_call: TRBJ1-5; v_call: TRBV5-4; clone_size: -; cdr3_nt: TGTGCCAGCAGCGATACTGGCAGGCAGCCCCAGCATTTT; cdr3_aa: CASSDTGRQPQHF
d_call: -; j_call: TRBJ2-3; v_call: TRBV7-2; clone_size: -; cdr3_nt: TGTGCCAGCAGCCCAGGGGCGGGCAGAGGCACAGATACGCAGTATTTT; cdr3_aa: CASSPGAGRGTDTQYF
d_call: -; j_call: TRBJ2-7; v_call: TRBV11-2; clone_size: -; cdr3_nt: TGTGCCAGCAGCCCTAACTATGGGTCCTACGAGCAGTACTTC; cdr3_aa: CASSPNYGSYEQYF
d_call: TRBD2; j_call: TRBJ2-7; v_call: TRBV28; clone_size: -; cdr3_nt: TGTGCCAGCAGAGCCCACGGGACGGGGGGGGCCTACGAGCAGTACTTC; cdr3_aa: CASRAHGTGGAYEQYF
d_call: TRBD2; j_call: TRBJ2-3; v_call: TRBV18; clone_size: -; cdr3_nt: TGTGCCAGCTCACTGCGGCCTAGCGGGGGAACTAGCACAGATACGCAGTATTTT; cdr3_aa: CASSLRPSGGTSTDTQYF